This paragraph reports one TCR beta chain. Its antigen is not yet known. This clone may be a read error of a much larger clone one base away. Patients with a history of autoimmune disease or receiving systemic immunosuppression were excluded from the trial. Peripheral blood for TCR sequencing was collected from all dose cohorts at baseline, on cycle 4 day 1, and on cycle 7 day 1. Samples came from an open-label, multicenter, first-in-human phase I dose-escalation trial of ivuxolimab. Adults with locally advanced or metastatic head and neck squamous cell, hepatocellular, melanoma or renal cell carcinoma were enrolled in the trial. Before TCR sequencing, CD4+ T cells and CD8+ T cells were sorted from peripheral blood as separate populations. Genomic DNA was extracted from sorted cells for sequencing of the TCRbeta CDR3 region. TCRbeta CDR3 regions were sequenced using the immunoSEQ Assay. TCRdb stores this immuneACCESS table with in-frame sequences only. Part of the clones is absent; in the studies checked, under half of the shortfall reflects unresolved V genes, and no reason is known for the rest. The sample table shows about 61,000 clones, and around 87% are seen once. The top ten hold roughly 1.3% of the sample.

Trimming removed 2 bases from V and 1 base from J, leaving 5 bases between the germline ends. Measured from the cysteine to the phenylalanine, the CDR3 is 13 residues long. The read is trimmed to its CDR3 DNA, 39 bases read in frame from base 1. Looking up the germline V gene yields CDR1 MRHNA and CDR2 SNTAGT. This entry belongs to a study of OX40 agonist ivuxolimab in advanced cancers. Background for the entire study: Ivuxolimab was an agonistic, fully human IgG2 monoclonal antibody directed against OX40 (CD134), a costimulatory receptor. The paper covers the monotherapy dose-escalation part of the phase I ivuxolimab trial, which included N of about 51 patients. Among the approximately 50 dose-escalation patients, roughly 20 had hepatocellular carcinoma, around 15 melanoma, 9 renal cell carcinoma and 9 head and neck cancer. Partial responses occurred in three dose-escalation patients, of whom one had hepatocellular carcinoma and two had cutaneous melanoma. Intravenous ivuxolimab was administered to patients every 2 weeks at six dose levels: 0.01, 0.1, 0.3, 1.5, 3 and 10 mg/kg. The point of sequencing TCRbeta in the periphery was to test whether ivuxolimab changed TCR sequence diversity and drove clonal T-cell expansion. In the dose-escalation cohort, 75% to 85% of patients were male, and the mean age was roughly 60 years with a range of about 20 to 79. Patients were allowed to have had prior anti-PD-1, anti-PD-L1 or anti-CTLA-4 therapy, and around two fifths of the dose-escalation patients had been treated with checkpoint inhibitors. Paper-wide results and their limitations: Low levels of normalized T-cell clonal expansion were also shown by some nonresponding patients. Which antigens the clonally expanded peripheral T cells were specific for was not determined. Clonal expansion of both CD4+ and CD8+ blood T cells was observed from baseline to week 6 at doses 0.1 to 3.0 mg/kg. After ivuxolimab, expanded clones were on average more numerous among CD8+ T cells than among CD4+ T cells. In the 0.1-3.0 mg/kg groups, partial responders had among the lowest normalized peripheral clonal expansion, particularly in CD8+ T cells.

The TCR comes from an adult with an advanced solid tumor such as melanoma, head and neck, liver or kidney cancer. The input for sequencing was CD4+ or CD8+ T cells sorted from blood, taken in a trial of the OX40 agonist ivuxolimab. The chain uses TRBV6-4 and TRBJ1-1; too little of a D gene remains to name it. The DNA sequence is given as TGTGCCAGCAGTGACCAGACGAACACTGAAGCTTTCTTT. It codes for CASSDQTNTEAFF.